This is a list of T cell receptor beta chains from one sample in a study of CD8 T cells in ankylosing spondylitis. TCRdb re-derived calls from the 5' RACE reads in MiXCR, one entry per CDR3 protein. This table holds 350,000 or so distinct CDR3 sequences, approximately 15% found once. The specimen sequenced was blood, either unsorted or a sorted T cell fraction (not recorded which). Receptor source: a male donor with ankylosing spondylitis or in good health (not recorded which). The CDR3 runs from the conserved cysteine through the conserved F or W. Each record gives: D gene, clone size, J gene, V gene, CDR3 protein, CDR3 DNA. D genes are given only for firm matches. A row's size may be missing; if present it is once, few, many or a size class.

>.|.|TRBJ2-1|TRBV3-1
CASSLNQGFDNEQFF
TGTGCCAGCAGCCTCAACCAGGGATTCGACAATGAGCAGTTCTTC
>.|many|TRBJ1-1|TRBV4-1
CASSQGLGGAFF
TGCGCCAGCAGCCAAGGGCTGGGCGGAGCTTTCTTT
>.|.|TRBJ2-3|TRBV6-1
CASSARQSSTDTQYF
TGTGCCAGCAGCGCCCGACAGTCTAGCACAGATACGCAGTATTTT
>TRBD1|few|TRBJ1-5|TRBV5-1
CASSLGQGQPQHF
TGCGCCAGCAGCTTGGGACAGGGGCAGCCCCAGCATTTT
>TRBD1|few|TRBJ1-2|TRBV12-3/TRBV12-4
CASRDPGQGYGYTF
TGTGCCAGCAGAGACCCGGGACAGGGTTATGGCTACACCTTC
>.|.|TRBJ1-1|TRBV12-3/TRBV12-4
CASTPQGNTEAFF
TGTGCCAGCACCCCACAGGGTAACACTGAAGCTTTCTTT
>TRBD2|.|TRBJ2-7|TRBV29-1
CSVARLAGVEQYF
TGCAGCGTTGCCCGACTAGCGGGGGTCGAGCAGTACTTC
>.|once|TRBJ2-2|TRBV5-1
CASSSRVPSGELFF
TGCGCCAGCAGCTCCAGGGTTCCCAGCGGGGAGCTGTTTTTT
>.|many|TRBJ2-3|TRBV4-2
CASSPSEWEFRTDTQYF
TGTGCCAGCAGCCCAAGTGAATGGGAGTTTCGCACAGATACGCAGTATTTT
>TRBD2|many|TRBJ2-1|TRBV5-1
CASRGGVGTRANEQFF
TGCGCCAGCAGAGGGGGAGTGGGGACTAGGGCAAATGAGCAGTTCTTC
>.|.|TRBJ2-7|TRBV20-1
CSAHPGDPGYEQYF
TGCAGTGCTCATCCAGGGGACCCAGGGTACGAGCAGTACTTC
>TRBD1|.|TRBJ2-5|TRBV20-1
CSALDRGHRETQYF
TGCAGTGCTCTTGACAGGGGGCATCGGGAGACCCAGTACTTC
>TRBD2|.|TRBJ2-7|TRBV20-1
CSARERGGDYYEQYF
TGCAGTGCTAGAGAGCGGGGGGGCGATTACTACGAGCAGTACTTC
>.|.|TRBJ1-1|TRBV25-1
CASRTANTEAFF
TGTGCCAGCAGGACAGCCAACACTGAAGCTTTCTTT
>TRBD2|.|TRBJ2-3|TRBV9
CASSSRGADTQYF
TGTGCCAGCAGCTCCCGGGGGGCAGATACGCAGTATTTT
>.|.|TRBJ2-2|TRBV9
CASSVGEGGVNGELFF
TGTGCCAGCAGCGTAGGCGAAGGGGGAGTAAACGGGGAGCTGTTTTTT
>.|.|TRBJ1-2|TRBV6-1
CASREAGTLRDYGYTF
TGTGCCAGCAGGGAAGCCGGGACGCTTCGAGACTATGGCTACACCTTC
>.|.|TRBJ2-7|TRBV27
CASSLSISGYEQYF
TGTGCCAGCAGTTTATCTATAAGCGGCTACGAGCAGTACTTC
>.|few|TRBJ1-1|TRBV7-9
CASSFPGVNTEAFF
TGTGCCAGCAGCTTCCCTGGGGTGAACACTGAAGCTTTCTTT
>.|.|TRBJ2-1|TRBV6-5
CASSYSSSGTNEQFF
TGTGCCAGCAGTTACTCCTCTTCCGGGACAAATGAGCAGTTCTTC
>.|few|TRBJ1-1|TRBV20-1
CSAGGGSGTEAFF
TGCAGTGCCGGGGGGGGCTCGGGCACTGAAGCTTTCTTT
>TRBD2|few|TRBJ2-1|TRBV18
CASSTTGGPYNEQFF
TGTGCCAGCTCTACCACGGGGGGGCCGTACAATGAGCAGTTCTTC
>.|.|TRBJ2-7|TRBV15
CATMLGGSSYEQYF
TGTGCCACCATGTTGGGGGGAAGCTCCTACGAGCAGTACTTC
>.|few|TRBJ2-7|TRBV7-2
CASSLVQGGEQYF
TGTGCCAGCAGCTTAGTACAGGGAGGCGAGCAGTACTTC
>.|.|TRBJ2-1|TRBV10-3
CAISEISEDEQFF
TGTGCCATCAGTGAGATTAGCGAAGATGAGCAGTTCTTC
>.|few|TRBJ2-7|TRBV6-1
CASSEKASWQYF
TGTGCCAGCAGTGAAAAGGCTTCATGGCAGTACTTC
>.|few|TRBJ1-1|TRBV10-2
CASTELTGMNTEAFF
TGCGCCAGCACCGAACTGACAGGCATGAACACTGAAGCTTTCTTT
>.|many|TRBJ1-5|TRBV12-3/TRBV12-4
CASSQNNQPQHF
TGTGCCAGCAGCCAAAACAATCAGCCCCAGCATTTT
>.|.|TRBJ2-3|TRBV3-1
CAFCLRAPQRGSRTDTQYF
TGTGCCTTCTGCCTAAGGGCCCCCCAACGGGGGTCACGCACAGATACGCAGTATTTT
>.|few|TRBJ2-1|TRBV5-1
CASSSLYSGGSYNEQFF
TGCGCCAGCAGCTCCTTATATTCTGGGGGCTCCTACAATGAGCAGTTCTTC
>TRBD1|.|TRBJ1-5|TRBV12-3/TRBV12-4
CASSLEGAYSNQPQHF
TGTGCCAGCAGCCTCGAGGGGGCCTATAGCAATCAGCCCCAGCATTTT
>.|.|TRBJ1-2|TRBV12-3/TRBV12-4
CASCRSGAEGYTF
TGTGCCAGCTGTAGGTCGGGGGCGGAGGGCTACACCTTC
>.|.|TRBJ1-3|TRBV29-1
CSVEDFLGGDRNTIYF
TGCAGCGTTGAAGATTTTTTAGGGGGGGACAGAAACACCATATATTTT
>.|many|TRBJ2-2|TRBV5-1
CASSLAVVGGTGELFF
TGCGCCAGCAGCTTGGCGGTAGTGGGAGGCACCGGGGAGCTGTTTTTT
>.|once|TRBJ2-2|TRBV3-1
CASCPQRGNTGELFF
TGTGCCAGCTGCCCCCAGAGAGGGAACACCGGGGAGCTGTTTTTT
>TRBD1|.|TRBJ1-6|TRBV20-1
CSASSGGSGSPLHF
TGCAGTGCTAGCTCAGGGGGCTCTGGTTCACCCCTCCACTTT
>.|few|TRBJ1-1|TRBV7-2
CAVTKRNTEAFF
TGTGCCGTGACTAAGAGGAACACTGAAGCTTTCTTT
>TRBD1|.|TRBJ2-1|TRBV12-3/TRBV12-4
CASSSLGQGTSHEQFF
TGTGCCAGCAGCAGCCTAGGACAGGGAACGTCCCATGAGCAGTTCTTC
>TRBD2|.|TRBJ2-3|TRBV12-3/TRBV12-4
CASRTSGSHTQYF
TGTGCCAGCAGAACTAGCGGGAGCCATACGCAGTATTTT
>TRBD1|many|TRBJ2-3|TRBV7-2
CASSLGTGATDTQYF
TGTGCCAGCAGCTTAGGGACAGGGGCGACAGATACGCAGTATTTT
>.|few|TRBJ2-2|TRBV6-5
CASSSGPGGELFF
TGTGCCAGCAGTTCGGGCCCGGGTGGGGAGCTGTTTTTT
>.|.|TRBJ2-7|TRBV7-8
CASSWRRVDYEQYF
TGTGCCAGCAGCTGGCGCAGGGTGGACTACGAGCAGTACTTC
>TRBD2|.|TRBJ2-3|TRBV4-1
CASSQGASGGTDTQYF
TGCGCCAGCAGCCAAGGAGCGAGCGGGGGCACAGATACGCAGTATTTT
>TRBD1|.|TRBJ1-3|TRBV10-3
CASQQGQNYWSGNTIYF
TGTGCCAGTCAGCAGGGACAGAATTATTGGTCTGGAAACACCATATATTTT
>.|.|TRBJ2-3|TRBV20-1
CSAPPSTDFYTDTQYF
TGCAGTGCCCCACCTTCGACAGATTTCTACACAGATACGCAGTATTTT
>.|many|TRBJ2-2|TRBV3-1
CASSQGGTNTGELFF
TGTGCCAGCAGCCAAGGGGGAACGAACACCGGGGAGCTGTTTTTT
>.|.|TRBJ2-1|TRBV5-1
CASSLRLAYNEQFF
TGCGCCAGCAGCTTAAGACTAGCCTACAATGAGCAGTTCTTC
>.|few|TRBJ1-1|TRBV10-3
CAITPGGGMETEAFF
TGTGCCATCACCCCTGGGGGAGGAATGGAAACTGAAGCTTTCTTT
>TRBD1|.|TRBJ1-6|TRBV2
CASTGGYNSPLHF
TGTGCCAGCACAGGGGGCTATAATTCACCCCTCCACTTT
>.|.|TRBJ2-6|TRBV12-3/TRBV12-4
CASSLDWANVLTF
TGTGCCAGCAGTTTAGATTGGGCCAACGTCCTGACTTTC